Reported below is one TCR beta chain. Ten or more counts support this clonotype. No antigen is known for it. The input lacks base qualities; no much larger clone sits a single base away. This beta chain turned up in a library designed for alpha chains; as an off-target read, its abundance says little. This entry belongs to a study of spatial heterogeneity in lung cancer (dated by TCRdb to the late 2010s). With respect to the entire study: Beta-chain transcripts were consistently detected in greater numbers than alpha-chain transcripts, which likely reflects a higher abundance of beta-chain transcripts. At surgery, both alpha and beta chains were TCR-sequenced in more than 200 tumor regions, some 64 matched nontumor lung samples and just over 55 PBMC samples. TCR transcript counts in tumor regions correlated strongly with a T cell transcriptional module score from matched bulk RNA-seq. In non-small cell lung cancer, the study quantitatively compared TCR alpha and beta repertoires across several tumor regions, matched nontumor lung, and blood. In the raw uncorrected reads, each unique combination of TCR and UMI appeared more than ten times on average. TCR repertoire features were related to nonsynonymous mutation counts determined by whole-exome sequencing of tumor tissue. Here is what the overall study found, with its caveats: Estimated TCR-seq coverage of tumor T cells was only roughly 7.3% for alpha chains and around 13% for beta chains. Confirming at a functional level the hypothesis that regional TCRs recognize regional mutations was considered to require additional single-cell paired TCR alpha and beta sequencing. The tumor nonsynonymous mutation count correlated with the number of expanded intratumoral alpha and beta TCRs. Counts of ubiquitous and regional expanded TCRs were found to correlate with counts of ubiquitous and regional nonsynonymous mutations, respectively.

Including cysteine and phenylalanine, the CDR3 has 13 amino acids. Only the CDR3 DNA is retained, 39 bases long and in frame from the first base. Looking up the germline V gene yields CDR1 SQVTM and CDR2 ANQGSEA. Cut back by 5 bases and 2 bases, the V and J ends lie 12 bases apart. What this sample's time point label stands for: sample taken at primary tumor resection. Samples were obtained from about 69 patients with early-stage, untreated non-small cell lung cancer from the lung TRACERx cohort. Whole RNA extracted from tumor and nontumor lung tissue, or from cryopreserved PBMC samples, was used for TCR sequencing without cell sorting. Only patients for whom sufficient RNA was available from at least two tumor regions were selected for TCR sequencing. A lung pathologist reviewed the tumor and adjacent nontumor lung specimens before the specimens were selected. Receptor amplification or capture employed 5' RACE. The reads were generated on a NextSeq 500. To allow correction of PCR and sequencing errors, the TCR library protocol tagged every TCR cDNA molecule with a unique molecular identifier. The published analysis was carried out like this. TCR identification, UMI-based error correction and CDR3 extraction were all carried out with Decombinator tools. TCRs above a frequency of 2 per 1,000, corresponding to the top 1% of the tumor frequency distribution, were defined as expanded. Expanded tumor TCRs were classed as regional if statistically deemed absent (corrected P<0.05) from at least one tumor region, otherwise ubiquitous. Renyi diversity was calculated using the R vegan package after each repertoire was subsampled 100 times to 5,000 TCRs. CDR3 similarity networks were built from amino acid triplet string-kernel similarity, with CDR3s being connected when pairwise similarity was above 0.82. TCRdb trimmed the raw reads at Q25, called clones with MiXCR and kept productive beta chains. Entries that share a CDR3 protein sequence are merged under the most common genes and DNA. The V and J calls follow TCRdb's processing rather than the paper's. The table for this sample lists under 15,000 distinct CDR3 sequences; approximately 4.5% of them were counted only once. The ten largest clones add up to around 17% of the sample.

The receptor was isolated from a female donor with early-stage non-small cell lung cancer. The chain employs TRBV29-1 and TRBJ1-2; TRBD1 might be the D gene, on 5 matching bases. The sample was lung tumor tissue, taken at surgery. The DNA is as follows: TGCAGCGTTCCTCCGGGACGGAACTATGGCTACACCTTC. Translation gives CSVPPGRNYGYTF.